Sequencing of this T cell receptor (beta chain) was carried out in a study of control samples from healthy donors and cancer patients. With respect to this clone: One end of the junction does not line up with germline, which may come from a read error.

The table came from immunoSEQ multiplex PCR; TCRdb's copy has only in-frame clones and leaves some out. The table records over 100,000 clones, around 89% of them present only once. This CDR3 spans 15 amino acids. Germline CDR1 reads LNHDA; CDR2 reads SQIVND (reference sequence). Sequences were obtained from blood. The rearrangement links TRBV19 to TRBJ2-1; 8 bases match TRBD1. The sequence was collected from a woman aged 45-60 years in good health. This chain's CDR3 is CTSSTGTGALNEQFF. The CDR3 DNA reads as TGTACCAGTAGTACGGGGACAGGAGCACTCAATGAGCAGTTCTTC.